This T cell receptor beta chain was profiled in a study of OX40 agonist ivuxolimab in advanced cancers. Context from the whole study: Ivuxolimab was an agonistic, fully human IgG2 monoclonal antibody directed against OX40 (CD134), a costimulatory receptor. Intravenous ivuxolimab was administered to patients every 2 weeks at six dose levels: 0.01, 0.1, 0.3, 1.5, 3 and 10 mg/kg. Of the approximately 50 dose-escalation patients, hepatocellular carcinoma was present in approximately 20, melanoma in approximately 15, renal cell carcinoma in 9 and head and neck cancer in 9. A male proportion of nearly 85% and a mean age of roughly 58 years, ranging from about 23 to 90, were recorded for the dose-escalation cohort. Prior anti-PD-1, anti-PD-L1 or anti-CTLA-4 therapy was permitted, and approximately 39% of dose-escalation patients had received checkpoint inhibitors. Three dose-escalation patients achieved partial responses, one with hepatocellular carcinoma and two with cutaneous melanoma. Peripheral TCRbeta sequencing was intended to test whether TCR sequence diversity was altered and clonal T-cell expansion was caused by ivuxolimab. The monotherapy dose-escalation portion (N of about 50 patients) of the phase I ivuxolimab trial is reported in the paper.

As regards this clone: Its antigen remains unidentified. Base-call qualities are not available, and no considerably larger clone is one nucleotide away.

The study at large found these results: After ivuxolimab, CD8+ T cells had more expanded clones than CD4+ T cells on average. Low levels of normalized T-cell clonal expansion were also shown by some nonresponding patients. At doses from 0.1 to 3.0 mg/kg, clonal expansion was seen in both CD4+ and CD8+ blood T cells between baseline and week 6. The antigen specificity of the peripheral T cells that underwent clonal expansion was not determined. In the 0.1-3.0 mg/kg groups, partial responders were among the patients with the lowest normalized peripheral clonal expansion, particularly in CD8+ T cells.

Patients with a history of autoimmune disease or receiving systemic immunosuppression were excluded from the trial. Peripheral blood for TCR sequencing was collected from all dose cohorts at baseline, on cycle 4 day 1, and on cycle 7 day 1. The samples were taken from a phase I, first-in-human, multicenter, open-label dose-escalation trial of ivuxolimab. Adults with locally advanced or metastatic melanoma, renal cell carcinoma, hepatocellular carcinoma or head and neck squamous cell carcinoma were enrolled in the trial. Before TCR sequencing, CD4+ T cells and CD8+ T cells from peripheral blood were sorted into separate populations. There are 14 amino acids in the CDR3, from cysteine to phenylalanine inclusive. Only the CDR3 part of the read is kept: 42 bases, read in frame from the first base. V is reduced by 5 bases and J by 6 bases, leaving a spacing of 14 bases between them. From a lookup of the germline V gene (reference sequence), CDR1 and CDR2 are LNHDA and SQIVND.

Genomic DNA was extracted from sorted cells for sequencing of the TCRbeta CDR3 region. TCRbeta CDR3 regions were sequenced using the immunoSEQ Assay. The clones in this table, taken by TCRdb from immuneACCESS, are in-frame only. Not every clone is retained; where verified, under half of the shortfall comes from an unresolved V gene, and the cause of the rest is unknown. The sample yields roughly 18,000 clones; around 69% were counted once. Approximately 19% of the sample is taken by the ten largest. The material sequenced was CD4+ or CD8+ T cells sorted from blood, taken in a trial of the OX40 agonist ivuxolimab. The chain is made from TRBV19 and TRBJ2-1; the D segment could be TRBD2, given 6 matching bases. The sequence was obtained from an adult with an advanced solid tumor such as melanoma, head and neck, liver or kidney cancer. The CDR3 is CASSLSGLPNEQFF. The nucleotide sequence reads as follows: TGTGCCAGTAGTCTCTCTGGACTACCCAATGAGCAGTTCTTC.